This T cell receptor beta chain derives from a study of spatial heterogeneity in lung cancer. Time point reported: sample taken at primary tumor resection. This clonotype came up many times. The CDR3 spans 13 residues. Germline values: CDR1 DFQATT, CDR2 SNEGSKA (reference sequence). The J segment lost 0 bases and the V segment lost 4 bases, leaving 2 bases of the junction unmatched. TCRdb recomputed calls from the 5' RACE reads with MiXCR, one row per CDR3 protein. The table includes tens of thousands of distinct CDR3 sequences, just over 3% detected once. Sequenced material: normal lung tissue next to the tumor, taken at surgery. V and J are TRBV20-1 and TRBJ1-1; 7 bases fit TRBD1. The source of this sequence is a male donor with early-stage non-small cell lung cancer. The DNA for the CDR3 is TGCAGTGCTAACAGGGGAATGAACACTGAAGCTTTCTTT. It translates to CSANRGMNTEAFF.